These 26 T cell receptor beta chains were sequenced from one sample in a study of cytomegalovirus exposure and HLA in healthy donors. PCR used 60 Vbeta primers and 13 Jbeta primers. Sequenced by immunoSEQ multiplex PCR; TCRdb stores in-frame clones only, minus some. Of 95,000 to 100,000 clones in the sample, around 74% were seen once. Sequenced input: PBMCs. These receptors were collected from a man aged 40-50 years in good health and CMV-seropositive.

Note on this clone: One junction end does not reproduce the germline sequence, and a read error may be involved. The J gene is TRBJ2-1, the V gene TRBV7-7; 9 positions agree with TRBD1. CDR1 SSHAT and CDR2 FNYEAQ come from the germline V gene (reference sequence). The CDR3 is 14 residues long. CDR3 region: CASSLDRGYNEQFF. CDR3 coding DNA: TGTGCTAGCAGCTTGGACAGGGGCTACAATGAGCAGTTCTTC.

The J gene is TRBJ1-4, the V gene TRBV15; D remains unclear. The CDR3 spans 15 residues. V was cut by 7 bases and J by 8 bases, with 20 bases left in between. Germline CDR1 reads LNHNV; CDR2 reads YYDKDF (reference sequence). CDR3 coding DNA: TGTGCCACCACCGACACGATTCAGACCCCAGAAAAACTGTTTTTT. This codes for CATTDTIQTPEKLFF.

This clone appeared a few times. The chain links TRBV18 to TRBJ2-5, with TRBD1 as a possible D gene (5 bases). The J call may be incorrect, as the DNA end agrees better with TRBJ2-7. Germline lookup yields CDR1 KGHSH and CDR2 LQKENI. CDR3 size: 12 residues. CDR3: CASSAGPAEQYF. The DNA of the CDR3 is TGTGCCAGCTCAGCAGGGCCGGCCGAGCAGTACTTC.

The count of this clone is one. The J gene is TRBJ1-2, the V gene TRBV27, with 10 bases identical to TRBD1. This CDR3 has 18 residues. Germline values: CDR1 MNHEY, CDR2 SMNVEV (reference sequence). V shed 6 bases and J 6 bases; nucleotides not matched to a gene: 19. The CDR3: CASRPYGGRQGARDGYTF. The CDR3 DNA is TGTGCCAGCAGACCCTACGGGGGGAGACAGGGGGCGAGGGATGGCTACACCTTC.

In its sample, this clone was seen once. The V and J genes are TRBV29-1 and TRBJ1-1; 7 nucleotides align to TRBD1. The CDR3 is made up of 12 amino acids. Germline CDR1 is SQVTM and CDR2 is ANQGSEA. V was pared by 3 bases and J by 7 bases, with 5 bases of the junction left unmatched. The DNA of the CDR3 is TGCAGCGTTGACGGGACAGAGATTGAAGCTTTCTTT. It encodes CSVDGTEIEAFF.

In this sample, this clone turned up a few times. The junction departs from germline at one end; a sequencing error may be responsible. This rearrangement joins TRBV7-9 to TRBJ1-2; possibly TRBD1 for D (5 bases). This CDR3 has 12 amino acids. Germline V gene lookup returns CDR1 SEHNR and CDR2 FQNEAQ (reference sequence). The CDR3 reads CSSSLQDYGYTF. As DNA, the CDR3 is TGTTCCAGCAGCTTACAGGACTATGGCTACACCTTC.

This clone was counted only a few times. The rearrangement joins TRBV15 to TRBJ1-5; the D gene is possibly TRBD1 (5 bases). V gave up 3 bases and J gave up 0 bases, with 15 bases separating them. There are 17 residues in the CDR3. The germline CDR1 and CDR2 sequences are LNHNV and YYDKDF (reference sequence). The CDR3 loop reads CATSRTVGSLSNQPQHF. As DNA, the CDR3 is TGTGCCACCAGCAGGACAGTTGGTTCCCTTAGCAATCAGCCCCAGCATTTT.

In this sample, this clone turned up a few times. The rearrangement joins TRBV19 to TRBJ1-4, with D possibly TRBD1 on 5 matching bases. The length of the CDR3 is 12 residues. The germline gives CDR1 LNHDA, CDR2 SQIVND (reference sequence). The V gene lost 7 bases and the J gene lost 8 bases, with 11 bases spanning the gap. This CDR3 is CASTAGKEKLFF. The CDR3 DNA reads as TGTGCCAGTACGGCAGGGAAGGAAAAACTGTTTTTT.

This clone was recorded a few times. CDR3 region: CASSNRGQHGYTF. The CDR3, as DNA: TGTGCCAGCAGCAATAGGGGACAGCATGGCTACACCTTC. The chain uses TRBV7-6 and TRBJ1-2; TRBD1 matches at 7 bases. Per the germline V gene, CDR1 is SGHVS and CDR2 is FNYEAQ. Unmatched junction bases numbered 6, after V lost 5 bases and J lost 6 bases. The length of the CDR3 is 13 residues.

The V gene is TRBV13, the J gene TRBJ2-7; D not certain. Per germline, CDR1 PRHDT and CDR2 FYEKMQ (reference sequence). This CDR3 is built from 11 residues. V shed 0 bases and J shed 7 bases, with 4 bases lying between them. CDR3 bases: TGTGCCAGCAGCTTAGGGAGGGAGCAGTACTTC. This sequence encodes CASSLGREQYF.

The V gene is TRBV5-5, the J gene TRBJ2-1; D might be TRBD2 (6 bases). Germline CDR1 is SGHKS and CDR2 is YYEKEE (reference sequence). This CDR3 contains 14 residues. V lost 4 bases and J lost 6, with 14 bases in between. The CDR3 loop reads CASSRGGSINEQFF. The CDR3 DNA is TGTGCCAGCAGCCGGGGAGGCTCGATCAATGAGCAGTTCTTC.

The V gene is TRBV19, the J gene TRBJ2-3; maybe TRBD2 (6 bases). In germline, CDR1 is LNHDA, CDR2 SQIVND (reference sequence). The ends were cut back, 3 bases at V and 4 bases at J, with 14 bases in the middle. The CDR3 totals 15 residues. The CDR3 bases are TGTGCCAGTAGTATTCAGGCGGGACGGGCAGATACGCAGTATTTT. Translated, it gives CASSIQAGRADTQYF.

CDR3 nucleotide sequence: TGTGCCAGCAGTTCTGGGGCGGATACGCAGTATTTT. It yields the protein CASSSGADTQYF. The chain joins TRBV6-6 to TRBJ2-3; perhaps TRBD1 as D (5 bases). There are 12 residues in the CDR3. Germline assignment: CDR1 MNHNY and CDR2 SVGAGI (reference sequence). Deletions cut 4 bases from V and 6 bases from J, with 8 bases between.

This sequence joins TRBV7-2 and TRBJ2-7, with 9 positions matching TRBD1. The V gene end was trimmed by 5 bases and the J gene end by 4 bases; junction bases not matched to a gene: 9. CDR1 is SGHTA, CDR2 FQGNSA, per germline. The CDR3 consists of 15 residues. CDR3 in DNA: TGTGCCAGCAGCCACTACCGGGACAGGGATTACGAGCAGTACTTC. Translating it yields CASSHYRDRDYEQYF.

CDR3 DNA: TGTGCCAGCAGCTTACTTTTTTCATTTAGCGGGAGGGCCCGCCTAGCCCAGTACTTC. Its translation: CASSLLFSFSGRARLAQYF. V gene TRBV7-2 combines with J gene TRBJ2-5; 11 nucleotides align to TRBD2. V was pared by 2 bases and J by 9 bases, with 20 bases of the junction left unmatched. Per the germline V gene, CDR1 is SGHTA and CDR2 is FQGNSA. The CDR3 totals 19 residues.

The CDR3 reads CASSLVQEGFKNSPLHF. CDR3 bases: TGTGCCAGCAGCTTAGTACAGGAAGGGTTCAAGAATTCACCCCTCCACTTT. J is TRBJ1-6 and V is TRBV7-2; tentative D call: TRBD1 (5 bases). The CDR3 totals 17 residues. V lost 1 base and J 7 bases, leaving 17 bases between the germline ends. Germline assignment: CDR1 SGHTA and CDR2 FQGNSA.

The rearrangement joins TRBV10-3 to TRBJ1-1; 7 bases agree with TRBD1. Trimming cost V 0 bases and J 6 bases; bases outside gene matches: 4. The CDR3 runs 14 residues. CDR1 is ENHRY and CDR2 is SYGVKD in the germline V gene. The CDR3 reads CAISESNRGAEAFF. The CDR3 bases are TGTGCCATCAGTGAGTCTAACAGGGGCGCTGAAGCTTTCTTT.

The V call is TRBV23-1, the J call TRBJ2-1, with D maybe TRBD2 (5 bases). TRBV23-1 is treated as an ORF (open reading frame) with a function not yet certain. With 0 bases removed from V and 1 base from J, the gap between germline ends came to 13 bases. This CDR3 has 17 residues. The CDR3 loop is CASSQSRLAGSYNEQFF. Here the CDR3 DNA reads TGCGCCAGCAGTCAATCGAGGCTAGCTGGATCCTACAATGAGCAGTTCTTC.

The chain employs TRBV2 and TRBJ2-3; 14 nucleotides line up with TRBD2. J was trimmed by 11 bases and V by 6 bases; bases with no gene match: 10. The CDR3 runs to 15 residues. Germline CDR1 SNHLY, CDR2 FYNNEI. DNA of the CDR3: TGTGCCAGCAGGACTAGCGGGGGGGCTATTAGTGGGCAGTATTTT. Its protein is CASRTSGGAISGQYF.

V and J are TRBV6-6 and TRBJ2-2; 9 nucleotides align to TRBD1. The CDR3 is made up of 16 amino acids. V lost 0 bases, J lost 6 bases, and 5 bases stayed unmatched. Germline-derived CDR1 and CDR2 are MNHNY and SVGAGI (reference sequence). The DNA of the CDR3 is TGTGCCAGCAGTTACTCGACAGGGGGAGTTGCCGGGGAGCTGTTTTTT. It specifies CASSYSTGGVAGELFF.

This chain joins TRBV28 and TRBJ1-1, with 8 positions matching TRBD1. The CDR3 is 17 residues long. Germline V gene lookup returns CDR1 MDHEN and CDR2 SYDVKM. Trimming at V came to 3 bases and at J to 0 bases, leaving 9 bases not matched to a gene. The DNA for the CDR3 is TGTGCCAGCAGTTTGTGGGGGCAGGGGGCCATGAACACTGAAGCTTTCTTT. This codes for CASSLWGQGAMNTEAFF.

The CDR3 DNA sequence: TGTGCCAGCAGCTTACGACTAGCGGGAGTTGAGACCCAGTACTTC. Translating gives CASSLRLAGVETQYF. V is TRBV5-4 and J is TRBJ2-5; 12 bases align to TRBD2. Germline V gene lookup returns CDR1 SGHNT and CDR2 YYREEE (reference sequence). The CDR3 covers 15 residues. V was pared by 2 bases and J by 5 bases, with 4 bases of the junction left unmatched.

This clone came up once. V usage is TRBV7-3 and J usage is TRBJ2-2; 9 nucleotides align to TRBD2. The CDR3 is 17 amino acids. The germline V gene has CDR1 SGHTA and CDR2 FQGTGA. The V and J ends lost 4 bases and 6 bases, in that order; junction bases with no gene match: 12. CDR3 residues: CASSYPGKRGEAGELFF. The DNA for the CDR3 is TGTGCCAGCAGCTACCCGGGGAAGCGGGGGGAGGCCGGGGAGCTGTTTTTT.

This chain links TRBV10-3 with TRBJ1-2; D gene ambiguous. CDR1 ENHRY and CDR2 SYGVKD come from the germline V gene. This CDR3 region has 11 residues. The V end lost 4 bases, the J end lost 6 bases, and 6 bases lay between the germline ends. CDR3 loop: CAISVEDGYTF. The CDR3 DNA reads as TGTGCCATCAGTGTCGAGGATGGCTACACCTTC.

The CDR3: CASSLEQNIQYF. CDR3 nucleotides: TGTGCCAGCAGCTTAGAACAGAACATTCAGTACTTC. This chain links TRBV7-2 with TRBJ2-4, with no clear D. This CDR3 has 12 amino acids. Germline loops: CDR1 SGHTA, CDR2 FQGNSA. V was clipped by 1 base and J by 7 bases, with 5 bases between them.

This chain joins TRBV6-5 and TRBJ1-6; weak D call: TRBD1 (5 bases). The CDR3 loop spans 13 amino acids. V was clipped by 6 bases and J by 7 bases, with 10 bases between them. Germline V gives CDR1 MNHEY, CDR2 SVGAGI. CDR3 residues: CASRDGGNSPLHF. CDR3 DNA: TGTGCCAGCAGGGATGGGGGGAATTCACCCCTCCACTTT.